The 26 T cell receptor beta chains listed next were all sequenced from one sample in a study of T cells in Graves' hyperthyroidism and ophthalmopathy. Authors of the study amplified TCR beta CDR3 regions from RNA transcripts. Researchers ran a first-round RT-PCR on the TCR CDR3 using the HTBI primer set. TCRdb processed the multiplex PCR reads anew with MiXCR; each CDR3 protein has one entry. In the table there are more than 500,000 distinct CDR3 sequences, under 60% of which are singletons. Sequencing was done on a sample of peripheral blood or thyroid tissue (not recorded which). The receptor set was obtained from an adult woman with Graves' disease, either hyperthyroidism or ophthalmopathy (not recorded which).

A few counts support this clonotype. Given a much more abundant clone one base away, this may be a read error. The V and J genes are TRBV2 and TRBJ2-2, with 9 nucleotides matching TRBD2. CDR1 is SNHLY and CDR2 is FYNNEI in the germline V gene. V dropped 8 bases and J dropped 6; count of bases not matched to a gene: 1. The CDR3 is 12 residues long. This CDR3 reads CASPSGAGELFF. For the CDR3, the DNA is TGTGCCAGCCCTAGCGGGGCCGGGGAGCTGTTTTTT. Supplemented by reference TRBV2 and TRBJ2-2, the full variable domain reads EPEVTQTPSHQVTQMGQEVILRCVPISNHLYFYWYRQILGQKVEFLVSFYNNEISEKSEIFDDQFSVERPDGSNFTLKIRSTKLEDSAMYFCASPSGAGELFFGEGSRLTVL.

For this clonotype: A read error may explain this, as a much larger clone is one base away. The chain has TRBV2 and TRBJ1-5; D may be TRBD1 (5 bases). V lost 8 bases to trimming and J lost 5 bases, with 13 bases between them. Germline CDR1 is SNHLY and CDR2 is FYNNEI. CDR3 length equals 13 residues. The CDR3 coding sequence is TGTGCCAGCCGACAGAGGACGGATCAGCCCCAGCATTTT. This codes for CASRQRTDQPQHF. The full variable domain, with the rest looked up from reference TRBV2 and TRBJ1-5, is EPEVTQTPSHQVTQMGQEVILRCVPISNHLYFYWYRQILGQKVEFLVSFYNNEISEKSEIFDDQFSVERPDGSNFTLKIRSTKLEDSAMYFCASRQRTDQPQHFGDGTRLSIL.

This clonotype was seen repeatedly, ten times or more. This rearrangement joins TRBV4-2 to TRBJ1-5, with D possibly matching TRBD1 (6 bases). The germline V gene has CDR1 LGHNA and CDR2 YNFKEQ. V lost 4 bases and J 2 bases, leaving 15 bases between the germline ends. CDR3 length: 16 amino acids. The DNA of the CDR3 is TGTGCCAGCAGCCGAGAACAGGGTGCGGGCAATCAGCCCCAGCATTTT. Its translation: CASSREQGAGNQPQHF.

Ten or more counts support this clonotype. The chain combines TRBV12-3 or TRBV12-4 with TRBJ1-5; perhaps TRBD1 as D (5 bases). Trimming pared 5 bases from V and 5 bases from J, leaving 19 bases between. The CDR3 sequence is 16 residues long. The CDR3 nucleotides read TGTGCCAGCAGTCCCTCCAACAGGAAGGGGTATCAGCCCCAGCATTTT. This codes for CASSPSNRKGYQPQHF.

The chain recombines TRBV20-1 with TRBJ1-1; D uncertain. The CDR3 runs to 14 residues. The germline V gene encodes CDR1 DFQATT and CDR2 SNEGSKA (reference sequence). With 5 bases removed from V and 0 bases from J, the gap between germline ends came to 13 bases. The CDR3: CSAPRPVLNTEAFF. The CDR3 DNA reads as TGCAGTGCTCCTCGACCGGTATTGAACACTGAAGCTTTCTTT.

At least ten counts were recorded for this clonotype. The chain has TRBV29-1 and TRBJ2-2, with 9 bases lining up with TRBD2. The CDR3 spans 14 residues. V shed 3 bases, J shed 14 bases, and the junction held 13 bases outside the gene matches. Germline-derived CDR1 and CDR2 are SQVTM and ANQGSEA. CDR3 sequence reads: CSVDSGSSRGPLFF. Here the CDR3 DNA reads TGCAGCGTTGATAGCGGGAGTTCCCGGGGACCACTGTTTTTT.

This clonotype was observed at least ten times. The rearrangement links TRBV2 to TRBJ1-1; TRBD1 might be the D (6 bases). The germline CDR1 and CDR2 sequences are SNHLY and FYNNEI. This CDR3 spans 15 amino acids. V was pared by 10 bases and J by 0 bases, with 18 bases between. The DNA for the CDR3 is TGTGCCACCACAGGGACTAATACCATGAACACTGAAGCTTTCTTT. It specifies CATTGTNTMNTEAFF.

CDR3 DNA: TGTGCCAGCTCACGGGGGACATCCGTCTACGAGCAGTACTTC. Protein sequence: CASSRGTSVYEQYF. V and J are TRBV18 and TRBJ2-7; the D gene is possibly TRBD1 (6 bases). The ends were cut back, 4 bases at V and 3 bases at J, with 13 bases in the middle. The germline gives CDR1 KGHSH, CDR2 LQKENI. This CDR3 has 14 amino acids.

V is TRBV14 and J is TRBJ1-1; tentatively, D is TRBD1 (6 bases). V was cut by 2 bases and J by 1 base, with 11 bases left in between. The CDR3 runs 15 residues. Germline CDR1 and CDR2: SGHDN and FVKESK. The CDR3 sequence: CASSQKGGWNTEAFF. The DNA of the CDR3 is TGTGCCAGCAGCCAAAAGGGGGGGTGGAACACTGAAGCTTTCTTT.

The CDR3 is CASSRRAVNTEAFF. The DNA of the CDR3 is TGTGCCAGCAGCCGCAGGGCGGTGAACACTGAAGCTTTCTTT. The V call is TRBV2, the J call TRBJ1-1; perhaps TRBD1 as D (5 bases). In germline, CDR1 is SNHLY, CDR2 FYNNEI. V lost 6 bases and J 0 bases, leaving 11 bases between the germline ends. The CDR3 runs to 14 residues. The whole variable domain, remainder taken from reference TRBV2 and TRBJ1-1, is EPEVTQTPSHQVTQMGQEVILRCVPISNHLYFYWYRQILGQKVEFLVSFYNNEISEKSEIFDDQFSVERPDGSNFTLKIRSTKLEDSAMYFCASSRRAVNTEAFFGQGTRLTVV.

The chain has TRBV19 and TRBJ1-1; TRBD1 is a possible D gene (5 bases). Trimming removed 9 bases at V and 6 bases at J, with 23 bases between. CDR3 length: 15 amino acids. Per the germline V gene, CDR1 is LNHDA and CDR2 is SQIVND (reference sequence). CDR3 DNA: TGTGCCAGCGGCGGGATCGGGGGGTCAATAGCTGAAGCTTTCTTT. This sequence encodes CASGGIGGSIAEAFF.

V usage is TRBV10-3 and J usage is TRBJ2-3, with 12 bases matching TRBD2. Germline values: CDR1 ENHRY, CDR2 SYGVKD. The CDR3 totals 15 residues. The trim removed 10 bases at V and 0 bases at J, leaving 5 bases unmatched. The CDR3 is CASLAGGGSTDTQYF. The CDR3 DNA follows: TGTGCCAGTCTAGCGGGAGGGGGAAGCACAGATACGCAGTATTTT.

The chain combines TRBV10-2 with TRBJ1-5; 8 bases align to TRBD1. Trimming cost V 6 bases and J 6 bases; bases outside gene matches: 10. CDR1 WSHSY and CDR2 SAAADI come from the germline V gene. The CDR3 is made up of 15 amino acids. The CDR3 coding sequence is TGCGCCAGCAGCCAAGTACGGACAGGGAGTCAGCCCCAGCATTTT. This translates into CASSQVRTGSQPQHF.

This clonotype was seen ten or more times. The chain combines TRBV29-1 with TRBJ2-7; TRBD1 matches at 7 bases. The J segment lost 6 bases and the V segment lost 7 bases, leaving 6 bases of the junction unmatched. Germline V gene data show CDR1 as SQVTM and CDR2 as ANQGSEA. CDR3 length equals 11 residues. CDR3 sequence: CSADREGEQYF. The CDR3, as DNA: TGCAGCGCAGACAGGGAAGGCGAGCAGTACTTC.

The chain links TRBV5-4 to TRBJ1-4; 8 nucleotides agree with TRBD1. The CDR3 is 14 residues long. V gave up 4 bases and J gave up 10 bases; unmatched junction bases: 9. The germline V gene has CDR1 SGHNT and CDR2 YYREEE (reference sequence). The CDR3 sequence is CASSLRGRAGKLFF. The CDR3 DNA sequence: TGTGCCAGCAGCCTCAGGGGGCGCGCGGGAAAACTGTTTTTT.

V and J are TRBV6-5 and TRBJ1-2, with D unclear. The CDR3 is 15 residues long. V was pared by 0 bases and J by 4 bases, with 12 bases between. The germline gives CDR1 MNHEY, CDR2 SVGAGI. CDR3 sequence (DNA): TGTGCCAGCAGTTACTCCCGGACCGATTCCTATGGCTACACCTTC. The encoded protein is CASSYSRTDSYGYTF.

A single count supports this clonotype. One junction end does not reproduce the germline sequence, and a read error may be involved. CDR3 sequence: CATSRDIGEERLFF. In nucleotides, the CDR3 is TGTGCCACCAGTAGAGATATAGGGGAAGAAAGACTGTTTTTT. The chain is built from TRBV15 and TRBJ1-4; D possibly corresponds to TRBD1 (5 bases). This CDR3 is 14 amino acids long. Germline CDR1 and CDR2: LNHNV and YYDKDF (reference sequence).

The gene calls are TRBV20-1 and TRBJ2-6; D is undetermined. The CDR3 runs 13 residues. The V gene lost 7 bases and the J gene lost 4 bases, with 11 bases spanning the gap. Germline V gene lookup returns CDR1 DFQATT and CDR2 SNEGSKA (reference sequence). The chain's CDR3 is CSVYLVGANVLTF. The CDR3 coding sequence is TGCAGTGTCTATCTAGTCGGGGCCAACGTCCTGACTTTC.

The CDR3 reads CSAPGTSGPNEQFF. For the CDR3, the DNA is TGCAGTGCGCCCGGGACTAGCGGCCCCAATGAGCAGTTCTTC. The rearrangement joins TRBV20-1 to TRBJ2-1, with TRBD2 matching over 11 bases. CDR1 and CDR2 (germline): DFQATT, SNEGSKA (reference sequence). V lost 6 bases to trimming and J lost 6 bases; unmatched junction nucleotides: 7. CDR3 size: 14 residues.

The genes are TRBV20-1 and TRBJ2-5; TRBD2 is a possible D gene (6 bases). Germline loops: CDR1 DFQATT, CDR2 SNEGSKA (reference sequence). The CDR3 runs to 14 residues. Trimming pared 0 bases from V and 7 bases from J, leaving 15 bases between. CDR3 nucleotides: TGCAGTGCTAGAGAGGAGGACTACCTGAGGACCCAGTACTTC. Protein: CSAREEDYLRTQYF.

The chain combines TRBV29-1 with TRBJ2-7; TRBD2 aligns across 10 bases. Trimming at V came to 7 bases and at J to 3 bases, leaving 6 bases not matched to a gene. Germline V gene lookup returns CDR1 SQVTM and CDR2 ANQGSEA. The CDR3 runs to 13 residues. CDR3 in amino acids: CSAGAGGVYEQYF. In DNA, the CDR3 is TGCAGCGCTGGAGCGGGAGGGGTCTACGAGCAGTACTTC.

On this clonotype: Germline is not matched at one junction end, which may reflect a read error. The chain recombines TRBV24-1 with TRBJ1-1; no firm D call. The CDR3 sequence is 14 residues long. Germline V gene lookup returns CDR1 KGHDR and CDR2 SFDVKD. In DNA, the CDR3 is TGTGCCACCAGGGGCAGCACGAGGAACACTGAAGCTTTCTTC. Amino acids: CATRGSTRNTEAFF.

In this sample, this clonotype turned up many times. The rearrangement uses TRBV7-2 and TRBJ1-6, with D possibly TRBD1 on 5 matching bases. CDR1 is SGHTA, CDR2 FQGNSA, per germline. Between the trimmed V and J ends, which lost 1 base and 6 bases, there was a span of 10 bases. The CDR3 consists of 15 residues. The CDR3 nucleotides read TGTGCCAGCAGCTTAGAACAGGCCTTTAATTCACCCCTCCACTTT. Amino acids: CASSLEQAFNSPLHF.

J is TRBJ2-7 and V is TRBV29-1; 13 nucleotides match TRBD2. The trim removed 4 bases at V and 4 bases at J, leaving 7 bases unmatched. CDR3 length: 15 residues. Germline V CDR1 and CDR2: SQVTM, ANQGSEA. CDR3 sequence reads: CSVVCLTSGRYEQYF. As DNA, the CDR3 is TGCAGCGTTGTGTGCCTGACTAGCGGGAGGTACGAGCAGTACTTC.

There are many counts of this clonotype. The chain links TRBV4-2 to TRBJ1-1; D not resolved. Germline CDR1 LGHNA, CDR2 YNFKEQ. CDR3 length: 14 amino acids. With 3 bases removed from V and 0 bases from J, the gap between germline ends came to 8 bases. This CDR3 is CASSHFGLNTEAFF. The CDR3 DNA reads TGTGCCAGCAGCCACTTTGGGTTGAACACTGAAGCTTTCTTT.

Many counts were recorded for this clonotype. The genes are TRBV29-1 and TRBJ2-2, with unresolved D. The V gene's germline CDR1 is SQVTM and CDR2 ANQGSEA. The V gene lost 3 bases and the J gene lost 9 bases, with 8 bases spanning the gap. The CDR3 length is 11 residues. CDR3 in amino acids: CSVEGSRELFF. Written as DNA, the CDR3 is TGCAGCGTTGAGGGTAGCCGGGAGCTGTTTTTT.